This T cell receptor beta chain was captured in a study of cytomegalovirus exposure and HLA in healthy donors (dated by TCRdb to 2016 to 2017). Context from the whole study: An earlier analysis of roughly 570 of the donors reported approximately 260 Gb of sequence data and roughly 120 million unique TCR beta sequences obtained from some 200 million T cells. Approximately 310 gigabases of sequencing data and approximately 84 million unique TCR sequences were included in an early release covering over 600 HLA-typed donors. Of the approximately 370 genotyped donors, 75% to 85% were placed in the genetic ancestry cluster associated with self-reported Caucasian donors. The study aimed to test whether cataloging public T cell receptors could reveal signatures of past pathogen exposure. The study profiled the T cell repertoires of more than 500 subjects by immunosequencing and related them to cytomegalovirus serostatus. Along with the approximately 700-subject first cohort, a separate validation cohort of more than 90 different subjects was used. High-throughput TCR immunosequencing, statistical association of individual TCRs with disease status, and machine learning were combined to predict cytomegalovirus infection status. To study patterns of TCR occurrence, a later analysis re-analyzed previously published TCR beta repertoires from 666 donors and added high-resolution HLA genotyping. Rather than drawing on any new phenotypic data, the later analysis identified candidate immune exposures from TCR beta sequences and the way those sequences occurred across donors. An earlier analysis of several hundred of the donors applied high-throughput TCR beta sequencing to assess whether each TCR beta V gene segment acted as functional or pseudogenic. Donor age, sex, ethnicity and CMV serostatus were compiled alongside the repertoire data. In a later genetic analysis, genome-wide SNP genotypes for about 55% of the roughly 700 donors were used, and that subset was treated as a discovery cohort. Every discovery cohort repertoire had been produced on one sequencing platform. Class I and class II HLA loci were covered by the typing at four-digit resolution. Typing coverage varied by locus: 629-630 donors for A, B, C, DRB1 and DQB1; approximately 500 for DQA1; 600 to 610 for DPA1; roughly 470 for DPB1. Because of strong linkage in the cohort, a few DR-DQ haplotypes were treated as single units for association and clustering. On average, 235,054 unique TCR beta nucleotide sequences were sequenced per donor among several hundred genotyped donors of the cohort, with roughly a sixth of those sequences being non-productive. Study-level results and caveats: Roughly uniform sequencing depth across donors was assumed in presence/absence analyses, although this assumption may not hold. Because some donors lacked HLA typing at each locus, the association tests relied only on the typed subset. Some 16 rarely observed V segments, including chromosome 9 orphons, were excluded from the earlier analysis of approximately 500 of the donors because counts were too low. Some IMGT-functional V segments, including TRBV6-2 and TRBV6-3, could not be told apart with the 87-base-pair reads, so those segments were excluded. Compared with the approximately 600-donor mean, donors in an Asian-associated ancestry cluster had fewer N-insertions in productive TCRs, according to a later genetic analysis. The only immune exposure information available for the cohort was CMV serostatus. In an earlier analysis of more than 500 of the donors, most TCR beta V segments appeared in productive rearrangements about 87% or about 30% of the time, broadly matching IMGT annotations. A cluster of highly shared sequence variants was judged likely to be a technical artifact of the sequencing pipeline. It was suggested by the authors that the approach could potentially be generalized to other disease states and immunological phenotypes. Cytomegalovirus status was reported to be diagnosed by the classifier with high specificity and sensitivity in both the original and validation cohorts. In a later analysis, several top co-occurrence clusters were reported to appear linked to parvovirus B19, influenza, CMV and Epstein-Barr virus. The study listed 164 TCR beta chains as associated with cytomegalovirus. According to a later analysis, most CMV-associated TCR beta chains appeared to be HLA-restricted, and the HLA associations seemed to be driven largely by CMV exposure. A further reported finding was that TCR beta sequences accurately predicted the HLA-A and HLA-B alleles for most subjects in the first cohort. A few of the identified cytomegalovirus-associated TCR beta chains were confirmed in vitro to be specific for cytomegalovirus antigens. Assigning TCR associations to individual alleles was difficult when HLA alleles, especially DR and DQ, strongly co-occurred. In a later analysis, HLA-associated TCR beta chains showed more clonal expansion and lower generation probabilities than non-associated chains that were equally common. Most TCR sequences were seen in very few donors, while some public TCRs were found in many individuals. In this cohort, only TCR beta chains were sequenced, and detectable features were limited by the absence of alpha or paired-chain data. A later analysis associated 15,000 to 20,000 TCR beta sequences with specific HLA alleles at a false discovery rate of 0.05. In a later analysis, TCR association rates were found to vary across HLA loci, with the most associated TCRs seen for DRB1 alleles and the fewest for HLA-C alleles. In a later genetic analysis, a missense DCLRE1C variant was associated with V-gene and J-gene trimming of TCR beta chains, and the association was replicated in an independent cohort. Linkage disequilibrium might explain the correlated functional status among segregating V segments, but an unknown experimental factor could not be excluded.

The cohort comprised 710 or so healthy bone marrow donors. All cohort members were sampled while nominally healthy, although unrecorded immune exposures were likely present. The donor tested CMV seronegative and was one of the 352 seronegative cohort members. A peripheral blood sample was provided by each donor, and peripheral blood mononuclear cells were used for TCR beta sequencing. The Qiagen DNeasy Blood Extraction Kit was used to extract genomic DNA from the blood cell samples. Trimming removed 1 base from V and 5 bases from J; the gene matches leave 4 bases unexplained. The CDR3 goes from the cysteine to the phenylalanine over 15 residues. Solely the CDR3 DNA is kept, with 45 bases framed from the first base. CDR1 and CDR2 are read off the germline V gene as SGHVS and FNYEAQ. Library generation was performed with the immunoSEQ multiplex PCR assay. For the multiplex PCR, a mixture combining 60 forward primers for TCR Vbeta segments and 13 reverse primers for TCR Jbeta segments was used. A multiplex PCR assay on genomic DNA amplified the CDR3 region of rearranged TCR beta genes. The amplified TCR beta libraries were sequenced on the Illumina HiSeq System as 87-base-pair reads. From the authors' description of their analysis: A later analysis counted about 80 million unique TCR beta chains across the 640 or so repertoires, and roughly 10 million of these chains were shared by at least two donors. To remove PCR and sequencing errors, raw reads were error-corrected and collapsed into unique sequences using a nearest-neighbor algorithm that merged closely related sequences. Alignment of CDR3 sequences to IMGT reference sequences was used to assign V, D and J gene segments. For a sequence to be retained, a match of at least six nucleotides was required to both a V gene segment and a J gene segment. A rearrangement was called productive if the CDR3 had no stop codons and remained in frame with V and J, and every other rearrangement was called non-productive. Following IMGT convention, CDR3 was defined as the stretch from the second conserved V-encoded cysteine up to the conserved J-encoded phenylalanine. In an earlier analysis of around 570 of the donors, sequences lacking an unambiguous match to a single V gene segment were excluded. An earlier analysis of approximately 590 of the donors classified V segments as functional when productive rearrangements were above 56.7% and as segregating when the standard deviation between donors was above 5%. A statistical classification framework was built for diagnosing cytomegalovirus status from the catalog of TCR beta chain sequences. V and J gene assignment, in a later analysis, came from comparing TCR nucleotide sequences with IMGT/GENE-DB human TR gene sequences. The TCRdist pipeline was used in a later analysis to assign CDR3 sequences and most-parsimonious VDJ recombination scenarios. A later analysis defined each TCR beta chain by its CDR3 amino acid sequence plus V-gene family, and excluded reads lacking a unique V-gene family. In a later analysis, several hundred highly shared, low-generation-probability nucleotide sequences were removed to address suspected cross-contamination and a sequencing artifact. In a later analysis, a clonal expansion index was calculated for each public chain from normalized within-repertoire ranks of inferred template counts. Generation probabilities in a later analysis came from a VDJ recombination model fitted to out-of-frame rearrangements, and those results were checked against IGoR. In a later analysis, TCR-TCR, TCR-HLA and TCR-CMV co-occurrence was scored with hypergeometric tests, and a repertoire-size bias correction was applied to TCR pairs. False discovery rates were estimated in a later analysis by permuting HLA or CMV assignments 20 times. A later analysis grouped co-occurring TCRs with DBSCAN, adding TCRdist sequence similarity when clustering within HLA-allele-positive subsets. Repertoires with fewer than 30,000 or more than 120,000 public chains, plus five repertoires with anomalous nucleotide sharing, were excluded from co-occurrence clustering. TCRdb carries this immuneACCESS record with in-frame sequences only. Its versions omit some clonotypes, under half of them owing to an unresolved V gene in the studies checked, with the rest unexplained. The V and J calls and clone size come from that table; D and trimming were worked out from the DNA. This sample's clone table shows under 120,000 clones. Of the sample, 0.59% falls within the top ten clones.

Notes on this clone: This receptor's antigen is unknown.

The chain links TRBV7-6 with TRBJ2-1, and 8 bases in between align with TRBD2. Sequenced input: PBMCs. The receptor's source is a man aged 50-59 years in good health and CMV-seronegative. The DNA reads TGTGCCAGCAGCTTAGGGCTAGCGGGCAACAATGAGCAGTTCTTC. Translated, it reads CASSLGLAGNNEQFF.